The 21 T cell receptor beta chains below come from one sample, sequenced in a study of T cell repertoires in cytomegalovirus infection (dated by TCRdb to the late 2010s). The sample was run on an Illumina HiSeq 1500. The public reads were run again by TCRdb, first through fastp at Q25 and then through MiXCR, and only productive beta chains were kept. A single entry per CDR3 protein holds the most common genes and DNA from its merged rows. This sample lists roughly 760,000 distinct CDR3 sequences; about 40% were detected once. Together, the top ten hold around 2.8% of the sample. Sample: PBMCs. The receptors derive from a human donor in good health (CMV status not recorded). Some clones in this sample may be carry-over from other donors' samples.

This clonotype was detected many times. The CDR3 is CASSSRTGSAGELFF. The CDR3 region has the DNA TGTGCCAGCAGCTCTCGGACAGGGTCGGCCGGGGAGCTGTTTTTT. V is TRBV7-6 and J is TRBJ2-2; the match to TRBD1 covers 8 bases. Trimming cost V 4 bases and J 6 bases; bases outside gene matches: 7. Germline V gene data show CDR1 as SGHVS and CDR2 as FNYEAQ. The CDR3 has 15 amino acids.

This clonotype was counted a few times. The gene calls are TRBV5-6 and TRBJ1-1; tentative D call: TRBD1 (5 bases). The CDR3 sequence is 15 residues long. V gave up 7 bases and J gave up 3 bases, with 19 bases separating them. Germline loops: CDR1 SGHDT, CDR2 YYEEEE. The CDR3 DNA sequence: TGTGCCAGCTCCGTAGGGAGGGGCGGTTACACTGAAGCTTTCTTT. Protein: CASSVGRGGYTEAFF.

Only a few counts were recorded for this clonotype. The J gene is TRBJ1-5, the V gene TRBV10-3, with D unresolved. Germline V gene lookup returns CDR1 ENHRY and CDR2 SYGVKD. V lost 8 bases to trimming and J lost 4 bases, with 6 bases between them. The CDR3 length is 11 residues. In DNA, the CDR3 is TGTGCCATCGGGGTAAATCAGCCCCAGCATTTT. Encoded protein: CAIGVNQPQHF.

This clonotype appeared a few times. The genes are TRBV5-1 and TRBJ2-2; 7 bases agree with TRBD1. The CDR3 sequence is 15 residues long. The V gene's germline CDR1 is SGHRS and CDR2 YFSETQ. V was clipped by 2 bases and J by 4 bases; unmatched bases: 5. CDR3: CASSFGTASTGELFF. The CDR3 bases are TGCGCCAGCAGCTTCGGGACAGCTTCCACCGGGGAGCTGTTTTTT.

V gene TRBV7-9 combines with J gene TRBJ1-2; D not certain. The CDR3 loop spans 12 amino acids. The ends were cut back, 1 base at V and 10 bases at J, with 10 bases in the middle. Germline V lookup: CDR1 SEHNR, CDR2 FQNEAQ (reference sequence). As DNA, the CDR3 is TGTGCCAGCAGCTTAGAGCCGACTGTCTACACCTTC. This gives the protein CASSLEPTVYTF.

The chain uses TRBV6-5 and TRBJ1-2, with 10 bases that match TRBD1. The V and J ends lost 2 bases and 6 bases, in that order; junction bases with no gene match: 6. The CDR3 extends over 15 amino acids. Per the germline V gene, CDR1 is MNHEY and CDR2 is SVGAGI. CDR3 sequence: CASSYLTGGSDGYTF. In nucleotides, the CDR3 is TGTGCCAGCAGTTACCTGACAGGGGGCTCAGATGGCTACACCTTC.

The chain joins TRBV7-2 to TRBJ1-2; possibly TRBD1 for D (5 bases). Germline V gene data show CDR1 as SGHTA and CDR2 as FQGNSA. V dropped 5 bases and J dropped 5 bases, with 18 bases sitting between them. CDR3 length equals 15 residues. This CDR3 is CASSHAPGHWYGYTF. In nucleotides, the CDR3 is TGTGCCAGCAGCCACGCCCCTGGACACTGGTATGGCTACACCTTC.

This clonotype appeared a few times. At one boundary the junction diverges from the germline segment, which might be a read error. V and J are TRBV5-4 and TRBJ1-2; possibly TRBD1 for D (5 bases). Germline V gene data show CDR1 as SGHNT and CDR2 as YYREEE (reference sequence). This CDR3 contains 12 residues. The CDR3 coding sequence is TGTGCCAGCAGTAGGGACCGAGTATGGCTCGCCTTC. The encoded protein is CASSRDRVWLAF.

In DNA form, the CDR3 reads TGTGCCAGTCAACGGGGATTCCGAAGGGAGCAGTACTTC. It codes for CASQRGFRREQYF. This rearrangement joins TRBV28 to TRBJ2-7, with D possibly being TRBD2 (5 bases). Trimming left V 9 bases short and J 7 bases short, with 19 bases between. Germline lookup yields CDR1 MDHEN and CDR2 SYDVKM. The CDR3 is made up of 13 amino acids.

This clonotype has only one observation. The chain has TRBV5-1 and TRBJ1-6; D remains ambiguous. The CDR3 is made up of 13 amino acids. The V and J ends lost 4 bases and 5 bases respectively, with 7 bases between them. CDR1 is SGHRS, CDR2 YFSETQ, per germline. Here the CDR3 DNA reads TGCGCCAGCAGCCCCACTGATAATTCACCCCTCCACTTT. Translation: CASSPTDNSPLHF.

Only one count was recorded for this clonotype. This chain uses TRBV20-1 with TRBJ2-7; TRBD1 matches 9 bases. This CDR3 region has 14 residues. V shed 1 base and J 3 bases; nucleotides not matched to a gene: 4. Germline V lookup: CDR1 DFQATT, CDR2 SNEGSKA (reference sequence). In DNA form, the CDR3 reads TGCAGTGCTAGAGGGGGGACAGGGATCTACGAGCAGTACTTC. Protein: CSARGGTGIYEQYF.

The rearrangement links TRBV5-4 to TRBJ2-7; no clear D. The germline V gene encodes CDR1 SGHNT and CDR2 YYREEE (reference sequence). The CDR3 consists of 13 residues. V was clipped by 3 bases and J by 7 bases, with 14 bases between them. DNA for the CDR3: TGTGCCAGCAGCTCGCTAAGTAGGGAAGAGCAGTACTTC. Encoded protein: CASSSLSREEQYF.

The CDR3 protein is CASSVTREWGTGELFF. CDR3 coding DNA: TGTGCCAGTAGTGTGACCAGGGAGTGGGGCACCGGGGAGCTGTTTTTT. This chain uses TRBV19 with TRBJ2-2; D tentatively reads TRBD1 or TRBD2 (5 bases each). This CDR3 region has 16 residues. Germline CDR1 LNHDA, CDR2 SQIVND (reference sequence). V was pared by 5 bases and J by 4 bases, with 17 bases between.

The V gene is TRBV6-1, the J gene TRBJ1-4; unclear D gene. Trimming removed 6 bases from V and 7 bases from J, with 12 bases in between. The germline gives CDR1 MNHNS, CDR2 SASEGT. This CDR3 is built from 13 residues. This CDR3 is CASSRRAGEKLFF. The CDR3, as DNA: TGTGCCAGCAGCAGACGGGCTGGTGAAAAACTGTTTTTT.

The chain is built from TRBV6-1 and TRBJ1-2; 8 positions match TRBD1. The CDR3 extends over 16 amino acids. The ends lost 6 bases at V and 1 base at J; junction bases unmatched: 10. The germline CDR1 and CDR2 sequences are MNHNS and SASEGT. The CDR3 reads CASSGTPGQVNYGYTF. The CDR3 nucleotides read TGTGCCAGCAGCGGCACCCCGGGACAGGTTAACTATGGCTACACCTTC.

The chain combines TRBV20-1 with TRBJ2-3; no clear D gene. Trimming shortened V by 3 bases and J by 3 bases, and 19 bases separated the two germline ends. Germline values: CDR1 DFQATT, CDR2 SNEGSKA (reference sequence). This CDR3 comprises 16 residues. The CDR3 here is CSASVPVGPRTDTQYF. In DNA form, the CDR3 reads TGCAGTGCTAGCGTGCCGGTTGGGCCCCGGACAGATACGCAGTATTTT.

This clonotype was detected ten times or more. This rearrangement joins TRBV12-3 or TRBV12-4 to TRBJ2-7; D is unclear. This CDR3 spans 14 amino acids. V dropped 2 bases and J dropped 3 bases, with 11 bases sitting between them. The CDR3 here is CASSLLGSSYEQYF. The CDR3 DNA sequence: TGTGCCAGCAGTTTACTGGGGTCAAGCTACGAGCAGTACTTC.

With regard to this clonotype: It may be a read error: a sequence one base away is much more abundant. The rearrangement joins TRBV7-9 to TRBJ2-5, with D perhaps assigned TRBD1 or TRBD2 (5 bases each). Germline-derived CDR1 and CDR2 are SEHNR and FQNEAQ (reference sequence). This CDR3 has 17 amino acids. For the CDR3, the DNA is TGTGCCAGCTGCTTAACTAGGTCCACGGGACCCCAAGAGACCCAGTACTTC. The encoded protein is CASCLTRSTGPQETQYF.

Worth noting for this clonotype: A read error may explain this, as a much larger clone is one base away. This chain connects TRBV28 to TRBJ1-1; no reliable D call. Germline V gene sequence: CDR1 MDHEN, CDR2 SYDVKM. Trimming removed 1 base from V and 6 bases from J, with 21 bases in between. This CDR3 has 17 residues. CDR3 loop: CASSLLERRSVSSEAFF. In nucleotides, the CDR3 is TGTGCCAGCAGTTTATTAGAGAGACGCTCGGTTTCGTCTGAAGCTTTCTTT.

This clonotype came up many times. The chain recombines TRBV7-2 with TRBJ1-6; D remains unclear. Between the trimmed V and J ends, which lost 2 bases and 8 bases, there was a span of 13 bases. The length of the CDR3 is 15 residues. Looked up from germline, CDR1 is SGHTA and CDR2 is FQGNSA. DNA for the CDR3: TGTGCCAGCAGCTTAATCGGGTGGGGATATTCACCCCTCCACTTT. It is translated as CASSLIGWGYSPLHF.

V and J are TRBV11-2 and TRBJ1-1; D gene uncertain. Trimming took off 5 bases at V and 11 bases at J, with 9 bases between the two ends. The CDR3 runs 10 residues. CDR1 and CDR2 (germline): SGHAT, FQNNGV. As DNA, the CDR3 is TGTGCCAGCAGCCTCCCCTTGGCTTTCTTT. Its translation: CASSLPLAFF.